This T cell receptor (beta chain) was profiled in a study of PD-1 blockade in classical Hodgkin lymphoma. There are 16 residues in the CDR3. The J segment lost 0 bases and the V segment lost 4 bases, leaving 5 bases of the junction unmatched. CDR1 and CDR2 (germline): SGDLS, YYNGEE. Libraries were prepared by immunoSEQ multiplex PCR; TCRdb keeps only in-frame clonotypes and omits some of them. This table has some 86,000 clones, approximately 90% appearing once. Time point given: cycle 4 day 1 (C4D1), after more than 5 weeks of nivolumab. Each of the patients experienced relapse following autologous stem cell transplantation, and their brentuximab vedotin exposure differed.

The chain links TRBV9 to TRBJ1-2, with TRBD1 matching over 11 bases. This TCR derives from a human donor with classical Hodgkin lymphoma. Sequences were derived from peripheral blood mononuclear cells (PBMCs), sampled before the fourth cycle of nivolumab. CDR3 DNA: TGTGCCAGCAGCCCCGGGACAGGGGGACCTAACTATGGCTACACCTTC. This sequence encodes CASSPGTGGPNYGYTF. Full variable domain (outside the CDR3, taken from reference TRBV9 and TRBJ1-2): DSGVTQTPKHLITATGQRVTLRCSPRSGDLSVYWYQQSLDQGLQFLIQYYNGEERAKGNILERFSAQQFPDLHSELNLSSLELGDSALYFCASSPGTGGPNYGYTFGSGTRLTVV.